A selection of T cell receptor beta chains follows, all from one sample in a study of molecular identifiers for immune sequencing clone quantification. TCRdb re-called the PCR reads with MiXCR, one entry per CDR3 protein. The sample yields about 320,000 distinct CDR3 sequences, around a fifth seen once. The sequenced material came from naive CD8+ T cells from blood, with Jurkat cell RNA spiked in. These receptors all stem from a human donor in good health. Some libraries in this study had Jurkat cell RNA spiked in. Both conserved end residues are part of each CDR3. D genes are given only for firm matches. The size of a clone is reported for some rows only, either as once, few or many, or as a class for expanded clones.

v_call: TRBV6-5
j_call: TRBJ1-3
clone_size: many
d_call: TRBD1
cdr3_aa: CASSVDRASGNTIYF
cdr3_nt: TGTGCCAGCTCTGTAGACAGGGCGAGTGGAAACACCATATATTTT

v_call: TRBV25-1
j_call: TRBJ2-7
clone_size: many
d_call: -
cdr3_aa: CASSELDPGEGDEQYF
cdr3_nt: TGTGCCAGCAGTGAATTGGACCCGGGAGAAGGCGACGAGCAGTACTTC

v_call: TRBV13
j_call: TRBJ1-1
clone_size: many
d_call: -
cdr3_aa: CASTEGTQGSEAFF
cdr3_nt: TGTGCCAGCACCGAGGGGACACAGGGAAGTGAAGCTTTCTTT

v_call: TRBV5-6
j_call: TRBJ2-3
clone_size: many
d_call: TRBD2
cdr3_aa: CASSLGAGGRTDTQYF
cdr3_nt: TGTGCCAGCAGCTTGGGAGCGGGGGGGCGCACAGATACGCAGTATTTT

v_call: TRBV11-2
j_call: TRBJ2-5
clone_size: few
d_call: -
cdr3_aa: CASSPFAETQYF
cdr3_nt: TGTGCCAGCAGCCCCTTTGCAGAGACCCAGTACTTC

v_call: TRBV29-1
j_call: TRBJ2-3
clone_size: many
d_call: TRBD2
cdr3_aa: CSVLLAGSTDTQYF
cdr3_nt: TGCAGCGTTCTTCTAGCGGGAAGCACAGATACGCAGTATTTT

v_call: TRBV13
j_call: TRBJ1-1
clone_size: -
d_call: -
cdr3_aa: CASSLGRHIPEAFF
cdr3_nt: TGTGCCAGCAGCTTAGGGCGACATATCCCTGAAGCTTTCTTT

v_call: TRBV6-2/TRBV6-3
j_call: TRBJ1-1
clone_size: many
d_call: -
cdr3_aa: CASSYSTAEAFF
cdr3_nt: TGTGCCAGCAGTTACTCGACCGCTGAAGCTTTCTTT

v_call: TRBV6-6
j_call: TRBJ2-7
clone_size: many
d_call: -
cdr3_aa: CASSYSRDGSYEQYF
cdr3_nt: TGTGCCAGCAGTTACTCGCGGGACGGTAGCTACGAGCAGTACTTC

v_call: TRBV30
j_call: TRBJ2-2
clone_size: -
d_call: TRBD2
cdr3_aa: CACPGLAGVVVTGELFF
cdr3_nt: TGTGCCTGCCCGGGGCTAGCGGGGGTCGTTGTCACCGGGGAGCTGTTTTTT

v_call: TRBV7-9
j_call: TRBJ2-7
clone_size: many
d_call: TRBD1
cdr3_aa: CASSPGGQGAYEQYF
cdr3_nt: TGTGCCAGCAGCCCAGGTGGCCAGGGGGCCTACGAGCAGTACTTC

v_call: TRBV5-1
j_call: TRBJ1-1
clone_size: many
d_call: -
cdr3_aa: CASSLEGAEAFF
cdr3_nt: TGCGCCAGCAGCTTGGAGGGGGCTGAAGCTTTCTTT

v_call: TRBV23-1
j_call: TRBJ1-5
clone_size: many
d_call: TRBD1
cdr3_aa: CASSQPTGGGNQPQHF
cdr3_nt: TGCGCCAGCAGTCAGCCGACAGGGGGCGGCAATCAGCCCCAGCATTTT

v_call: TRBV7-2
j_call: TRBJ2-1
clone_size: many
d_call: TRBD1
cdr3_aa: CASRPRQGYNEQFF
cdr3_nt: TGTGCCAGCAGACCCCGACAGGGTTACAATGAGCAGTTCTTC

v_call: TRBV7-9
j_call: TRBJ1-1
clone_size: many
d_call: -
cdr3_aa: CASSLAPGPEAFF
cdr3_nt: TGTGCCAGCAGCTTGGCCCCAGGGCCTGAAGCTTTCTTT

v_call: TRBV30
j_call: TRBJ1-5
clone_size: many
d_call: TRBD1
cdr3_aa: CAWSSRTGRAQPQHF
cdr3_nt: TGTGCCTGGAGTTCCCGGACAGGGAGAGCTCAGCCCCAGCATTTT

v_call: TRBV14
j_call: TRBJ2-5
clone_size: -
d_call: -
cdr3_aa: CASGATISGWETQYF
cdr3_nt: TGTGCCAGCGGCGCAACAATCTCTGGATGGGAGACCCAGTACTTC

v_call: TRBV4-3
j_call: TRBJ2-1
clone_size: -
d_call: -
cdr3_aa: CASSQGSQGYNEQFF
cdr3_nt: TGCGCCAGCAGCCAAGGCTCACAGGGCTACAATGAGCAGTTCTTC

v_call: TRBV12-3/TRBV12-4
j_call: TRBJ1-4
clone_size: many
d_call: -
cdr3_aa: CASSPFRQSTNEKLFF
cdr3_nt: TGTGCCAGCAGCCCTTTCAGGCAGTCAACTAATGAAAAACTGTTTTTT

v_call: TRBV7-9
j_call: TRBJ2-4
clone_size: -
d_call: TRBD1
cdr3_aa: CASSSPTVLRDRGDIQYF
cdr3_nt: TGTGCCAGCAGCAGCCCAACGGTTCTCCGGGACAGGGGGGACATTCAGTACTTC

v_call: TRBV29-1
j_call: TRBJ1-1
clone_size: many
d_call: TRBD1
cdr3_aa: CSAETGGEVTEAFF
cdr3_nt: TGCAGCGCAGAAACAGGGGGAGAGGTCACTGAAGCTTTCTTT

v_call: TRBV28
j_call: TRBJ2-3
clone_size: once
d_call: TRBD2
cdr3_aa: CVSTRVFPSGRDTQYF
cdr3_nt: TGTGTCAGCACCCGAGTTTTCCCTAGCGGGAGAGATACGCAGTATTTT

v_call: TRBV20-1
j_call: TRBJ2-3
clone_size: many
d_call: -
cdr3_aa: CSASTSASTDTQYF
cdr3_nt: TGCAGTGCTAGTACGAGCGCTAGCACAGATACGCAGTATTTT

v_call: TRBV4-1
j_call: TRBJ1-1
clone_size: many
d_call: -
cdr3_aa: CASSQVTVNTEAFF
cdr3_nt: TGCGCCAGCAGCCAAGTAACAGTGAACACTGAAGCTTTCTTT

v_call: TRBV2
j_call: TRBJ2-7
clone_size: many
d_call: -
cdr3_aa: CASSELGSSYEQYF
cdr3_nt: TGTGCCAGCAGTGAGTTGGGCAGCTCCTACGAGCAGTACTTC

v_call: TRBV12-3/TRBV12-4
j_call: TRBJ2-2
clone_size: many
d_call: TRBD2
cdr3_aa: CASSPGLAEVTGELFF
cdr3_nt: TGTGCCAGCAGCCCCGGACTAGCGGAGGTCACCGGGGAGCTGTTTTTT

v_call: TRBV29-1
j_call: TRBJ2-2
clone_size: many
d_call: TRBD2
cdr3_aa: CSAGGMLTGELFF
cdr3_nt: TGCAGCGCGGGGGGGATGTTAACCGGGGAGCTGTTTTTT

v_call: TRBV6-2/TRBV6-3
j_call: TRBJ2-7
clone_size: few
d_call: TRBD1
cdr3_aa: CASSYPFPGTVSYEQYF
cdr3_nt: TGTGCCAGCAGTTACCCTTTTCCCGGGACAGTTTCCTACGAGCAGTACTTC

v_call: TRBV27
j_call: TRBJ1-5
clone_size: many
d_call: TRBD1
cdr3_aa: CASSLYAGQGLQPQHF
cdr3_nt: TGTGCCAGCAGTTTATACGCTGGACAGGGCCTCCAGCCCCAGCATTTT

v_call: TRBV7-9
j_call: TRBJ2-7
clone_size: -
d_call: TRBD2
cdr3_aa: CASSAASGSRSYGQYF
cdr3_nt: TGTGCCAGCAGTGCAGCTAGCGGGTCCCGCTCCTACGGGCAGTACTTC

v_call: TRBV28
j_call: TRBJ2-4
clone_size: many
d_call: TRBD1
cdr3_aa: CASSFDRGWGIQYF
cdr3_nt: TGTGCCAGCAGTTTTGACAGGGGTTGGGGCATTCAGTACTTC

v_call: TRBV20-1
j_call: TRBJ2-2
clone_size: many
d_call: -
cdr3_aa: CSASVLAGELFF
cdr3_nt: TGCAGTGCTAGCGTTTTGGCCGGGGAGCTGTTTTTT

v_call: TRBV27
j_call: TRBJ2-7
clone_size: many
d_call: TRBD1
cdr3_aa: CASRGGQAPWQYF
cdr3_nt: TGTGCCAGCAGGGGGGGACAGGCTCCATGGCAGTACTTC

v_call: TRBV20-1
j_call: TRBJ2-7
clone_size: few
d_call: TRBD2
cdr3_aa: CSARESGRAPFRYEQYF
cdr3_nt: TGCAGTGCTAGAGAAAGCGGGAGGGCCCCCTTCCGGTACGAGCAGTACTTC

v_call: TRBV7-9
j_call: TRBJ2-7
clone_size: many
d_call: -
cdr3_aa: CASSPRGVPYEQYF
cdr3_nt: TGTGCCAGCAGCCCGAGGGGGGTTCCCTACGAGCAGTACTTC

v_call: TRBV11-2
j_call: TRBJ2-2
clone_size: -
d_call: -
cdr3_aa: CASSLVTGSTRELFF
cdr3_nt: TGTGCCAGCAGCTTAGTTACGGGGTCCACCAGGGAGCTGTTTTTT

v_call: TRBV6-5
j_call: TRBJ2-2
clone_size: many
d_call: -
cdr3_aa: CASSYSFEFYTGELFF
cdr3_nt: TGTGCCAGCAGTTATTCTTTCGAGTTCTACACCGGGGAGCTGTTTTTT

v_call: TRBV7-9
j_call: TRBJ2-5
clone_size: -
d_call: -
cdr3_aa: CASSLAGDETQYF
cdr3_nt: TGTGCCAGCAGCTTAGCAGGGGATGAGACCCAGTACTTC

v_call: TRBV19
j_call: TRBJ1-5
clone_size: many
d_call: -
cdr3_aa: CASEAGNSNQPQHF
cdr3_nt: TGTGCCAGCGAAGCTGGGAATAGCAATCAGCCCCAGCATTTT

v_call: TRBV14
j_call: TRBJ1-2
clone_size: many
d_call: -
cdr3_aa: CASSPGLVYGYTF
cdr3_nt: TGTGCCAGCAGCCCCGGACTCGTCTATGGCTACACCTTC